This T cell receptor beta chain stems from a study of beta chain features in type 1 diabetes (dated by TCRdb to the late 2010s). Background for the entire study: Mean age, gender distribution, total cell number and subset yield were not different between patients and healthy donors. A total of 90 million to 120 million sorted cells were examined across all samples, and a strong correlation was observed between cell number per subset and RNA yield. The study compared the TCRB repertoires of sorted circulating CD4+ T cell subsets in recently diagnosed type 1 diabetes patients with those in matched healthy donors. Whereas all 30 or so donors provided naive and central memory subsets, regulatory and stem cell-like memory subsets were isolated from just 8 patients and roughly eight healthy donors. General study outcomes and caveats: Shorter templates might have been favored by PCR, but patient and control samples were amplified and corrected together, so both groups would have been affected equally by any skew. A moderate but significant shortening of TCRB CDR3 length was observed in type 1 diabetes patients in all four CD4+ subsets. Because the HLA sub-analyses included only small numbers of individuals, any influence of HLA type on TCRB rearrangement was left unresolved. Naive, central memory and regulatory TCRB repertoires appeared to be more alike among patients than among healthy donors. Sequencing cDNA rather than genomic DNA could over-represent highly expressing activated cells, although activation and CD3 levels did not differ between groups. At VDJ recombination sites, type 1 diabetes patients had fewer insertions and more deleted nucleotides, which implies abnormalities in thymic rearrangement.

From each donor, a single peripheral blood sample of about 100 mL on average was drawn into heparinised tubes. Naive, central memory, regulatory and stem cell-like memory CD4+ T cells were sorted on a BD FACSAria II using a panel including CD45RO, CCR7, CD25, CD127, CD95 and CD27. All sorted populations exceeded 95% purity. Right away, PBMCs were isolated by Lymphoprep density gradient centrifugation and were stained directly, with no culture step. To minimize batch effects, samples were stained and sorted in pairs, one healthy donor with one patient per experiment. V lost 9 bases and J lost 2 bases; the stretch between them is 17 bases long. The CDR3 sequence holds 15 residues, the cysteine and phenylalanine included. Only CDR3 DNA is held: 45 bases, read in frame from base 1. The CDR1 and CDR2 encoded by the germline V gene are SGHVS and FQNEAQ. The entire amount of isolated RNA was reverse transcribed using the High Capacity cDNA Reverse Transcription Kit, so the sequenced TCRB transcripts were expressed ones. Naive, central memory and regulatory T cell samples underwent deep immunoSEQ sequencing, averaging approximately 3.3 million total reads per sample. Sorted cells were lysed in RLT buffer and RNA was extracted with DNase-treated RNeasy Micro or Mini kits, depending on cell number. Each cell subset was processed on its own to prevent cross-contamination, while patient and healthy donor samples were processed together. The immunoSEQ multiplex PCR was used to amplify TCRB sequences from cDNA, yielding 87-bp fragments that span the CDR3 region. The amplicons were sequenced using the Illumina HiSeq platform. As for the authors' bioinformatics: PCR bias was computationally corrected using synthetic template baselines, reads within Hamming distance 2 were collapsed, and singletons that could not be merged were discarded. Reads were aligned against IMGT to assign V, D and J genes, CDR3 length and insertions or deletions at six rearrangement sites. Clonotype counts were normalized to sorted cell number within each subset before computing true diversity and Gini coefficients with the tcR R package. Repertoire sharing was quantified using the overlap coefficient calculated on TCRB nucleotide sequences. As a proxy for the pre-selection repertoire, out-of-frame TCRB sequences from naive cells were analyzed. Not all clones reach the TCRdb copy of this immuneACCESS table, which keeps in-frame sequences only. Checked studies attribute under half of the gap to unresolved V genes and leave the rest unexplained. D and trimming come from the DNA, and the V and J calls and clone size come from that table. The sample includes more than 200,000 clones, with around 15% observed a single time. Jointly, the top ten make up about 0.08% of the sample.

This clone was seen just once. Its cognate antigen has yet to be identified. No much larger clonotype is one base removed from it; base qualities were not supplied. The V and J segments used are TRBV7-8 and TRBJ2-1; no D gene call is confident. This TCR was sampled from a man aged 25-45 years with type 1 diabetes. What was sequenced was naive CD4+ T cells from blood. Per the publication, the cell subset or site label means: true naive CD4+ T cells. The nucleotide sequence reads TGTGCCAGTGGAAAATCCGGGTCCCCCTACAATGAGCAGTTCTTC. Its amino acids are CASGKSGSPYNEQFF.